These 9 T cell receptor beta chains originate from one sample sequenced in a study of radiation and T cells in renal cell carcinoma. As for treatment: 15 Gy SBRT to primary tumor, nephrectomy 4 weeks later. Using immunoSEQ multiplex PCR, the repertoire was profiled, and TCRdb retains in-frame clones only, with some absent. The sample holds almost 20,000 clones, 60% to 75% seen once. Sequencing used tumor tissue, obtained from a patient whose treatment included radiotherapy and nephrectomy. Every receptor here comes from a woman in her seventies with renal cell carcinoma.

CDR3 nucleotide sequence: TGTGCCAGTAGTGACCGGGGCGGTCAGCCCCAGCATTTT. Translation: CASSDRGGQPQHF. The chain recombines TRBV19 with TRBJ1-5; tentative D call: TRBD1 (5 bases). The germline V gene has CDR1 LNHDA and CDR2 SQIVND (reference sequence). This CDR3 has 13 amino acids. Trimming removed 5 bases from V and 6 bases from J, with 11 bases in between.

This chain links TRBV27 with TRBJ1-2; unclear D gene. Germline V gene data show CDR1 as MNHEY and CDR2 as SMNVEV (reference sequence). Trimming took off 7 bases at V and 7 bases at J, with 25 bases between the two ends. The CDR3 consists of 16 residues. CDR3 protein: CASTKAGPPTGSGYTF. In DNA, the CDR3 is TGTGCCAGCACTAAAGCCGGGCCTCCTACGGGCAGTGGCTACACCTTC.

This clone has only a few counts. The rearrangement links TRBV7-8 to TRBJ2-7, with D maybe TRBD1 (6 bases). Germline assignment: CDR1 SGHVS and CDR2 FQNEAQ. The CDR3 has 16 amino acids. V was pared by 6 bases and J by 2 bases, with 20 bases between. In nucleotides, the CDR3 is TGTGCCAGCAGTCCCGACCGTGGGGGCGCCACCTACGAGCAGTACTTC. Protein sequence: CASSPDRGGATYEQYF.

This chain links TRBV9 with TRBJ1-1; unclear D gene. V lost 3 bases to trimming and J lost 1 base, with 10 bases between them. The length of the CDR3 is 14 residues. Germline V gene sequence: CDR1 SGDLS, CDR2 YYNGEE. The CDR3 coding sequence is TGTGCCAGCAGCGCGGACCTTTGGAACACTGAAGCTTTCTTT. It translates to CASSADLWNTEAFF.

About this clone: The sample holds other DNA sequences that translate to the same CDR3. This chain uses TRBV6-5 with TRBJ2-7; TRBD1 agrees at 8 bases. The CDR3 is made up of 14 amino acids. With V trimmed by 6 bases and J by 3 bases, 7 bases remained unmatched. Germline V lookup: CDR1 MNHEY, CDR2 SVGAGI. This chain's CDR3 is CASRRDRSVYEQYF. CDR3 nucleotides: TGTGCCAGCAGACGGGACAGGTCTGTCTACGAGCAGTACTTC.

This chain joins TRBV4-2 and TRBJ2-1; D not resolved. With 0 bases removed from V and 4 bases from J, the gap between germline ends came to 7 bases. Per the germline V gene, CDR1 is LGHNA and CDR2 is YNFKEQ. The CDR3 has 14 residues. CDR3 coding DNA: TGTGCCAGCAGCCAAGAGGAAAAATACAATGAGCAGTTCTTC. Protein product: CASSQEEKYNEQFF.

This clone came up a few times. The chain is built from TRBV30 and TRBJ1-1; D unclear. There are 13 residues in the CDR3. The germline V gene has CDR1 GTSNPN and CDR2 SVGIG (reference sequence). Trimming removed 3 bases from V and 3 bases from J, with 11 bases in between. CDR3 sequence reads: CAWRSGGDTEAFF. The CDR3 DNA reads TGTGCCTGGAGGTCCGGAGGAGACACTGAAGCTTTCTTT.

The chain carries TRBV9 and TRBJ2-7; perhaps TRBD2 as D (5 bases). CDR1 and CDR2 (germline): SGDLS, YYNGEE. This CDR3 comprises 16 residues. Trimming took 0 bases from V and 2 from J, leaving 15 bases between them. CDR3 coding DNA: TGTGCCAGCAGCGTAGGAGGAAGGTCTAGCCCCTACGAGCAGTACTTC. It translates to CASSVGGRSSPYEQYF.

The J gene is TRBJ2-6, the V gene TRBV6-4; D may correspond to TRBD1 or TRBD2 (5 bases each). The CDR3 sequence is 16 residues long. With 5 bases removed from V and 1 base from J, the gap between germline ends came to 12 bases. CDR1 is MRHNA and CDR2 is SNTAGT in the germline V gene. The CDR3 DNA is TGTGCCAGCAGTCCTGGGGGATCTTCTGGGGCCAACGTCCTGACTTTC. This gives the protein CASSPGGSSGANVLTF.